The clone carrying this T cell receptor (beta chain) has just a few counts. Its target is unknown. Unique molecular identifier tags were affixed to discrete cDNA molecules. Via MiXCR, TCRdb re-called the 5' RACE reads, giving one row per CDR3 protein. The sample lists more than 80,000 distinct CDR3 sequences; around a sixth were seen once. These data are taken from a study of early T cells in non-severe SARS-CoV-2 infection. Study information: Chains were unpaired, as sequencing was done on bulk RNA from unsorted whole blood. Study-wide results and caveats: Clonotype matching in VDJdb favored anti-spike CD8 responses and did not capture private and CD4 specificities.

V lost 8 bases to trimming and J lost 0 bases, with 9 bases between them. CDR1 SGHVS and CDR2 FNYEAQ come from the germline V gene. This CDR3 contains 13 residues. This sequence originates from an adult who was a healthcare worker with PCR-confirmed SARS-CoV-2 infection or an uninfected control (not recorded which). V usage is TRBV7-6 and J usage is TRBJ2-3, with D hard to call. Sequencing was performed on whole blood. The CDR3 region is CASRRSSTDTQYF. CDR3 DNA: TGTGCCAGCCGCCGATCTAGCACAGATACGCAGTATTTT.